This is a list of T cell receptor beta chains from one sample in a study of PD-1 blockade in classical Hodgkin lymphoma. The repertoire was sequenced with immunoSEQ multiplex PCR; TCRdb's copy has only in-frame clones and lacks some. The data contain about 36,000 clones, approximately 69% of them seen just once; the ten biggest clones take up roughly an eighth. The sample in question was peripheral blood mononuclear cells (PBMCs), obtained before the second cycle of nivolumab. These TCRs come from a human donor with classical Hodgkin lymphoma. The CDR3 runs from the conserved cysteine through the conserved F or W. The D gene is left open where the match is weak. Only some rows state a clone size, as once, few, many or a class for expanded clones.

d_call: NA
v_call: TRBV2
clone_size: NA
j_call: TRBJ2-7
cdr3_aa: CASSALGGHEQYF
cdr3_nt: TGTGCCAGCAGCGCCCTGGGGGGCCACGAGCAGTACTTC

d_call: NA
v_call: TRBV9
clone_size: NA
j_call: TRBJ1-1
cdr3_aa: CASSGGVTEAFF
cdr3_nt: TGTGCCAGCAGCGGAGGCGTCACTGAAGCTTTCTTT

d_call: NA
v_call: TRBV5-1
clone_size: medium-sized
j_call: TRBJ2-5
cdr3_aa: CASSPRGAETQYF
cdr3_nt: TGCGCCAGCAGCCCCAGAGGGGCGGAGACCCAGTACTTC

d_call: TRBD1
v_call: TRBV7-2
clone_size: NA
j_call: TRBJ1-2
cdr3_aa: CASSLRQGGGYTF
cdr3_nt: TGTGCCAGCAGCTTGAGACAGGGTGGTGGCTACACCTTC

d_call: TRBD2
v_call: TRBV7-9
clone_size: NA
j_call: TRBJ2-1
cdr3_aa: CASSWNRLAGGLAQFF
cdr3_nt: TGTGCCAGCAGTTGGAACCGACTAGCGGGGGGCCTGGCGCAGTTCTTC

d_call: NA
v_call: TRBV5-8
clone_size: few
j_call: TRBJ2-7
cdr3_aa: CASYGVGAGADEQYF
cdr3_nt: TGTGCCAGCTATGGTGTTGGGGCCGGCGCTGACGAGCAGTACTTC

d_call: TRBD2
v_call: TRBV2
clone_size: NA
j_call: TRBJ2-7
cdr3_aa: CASRPGASGAYEQYF
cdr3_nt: TGTGCCAGCAGGCCTGGGGCTAGCGGAGCCTACGAGCAGTACTTC

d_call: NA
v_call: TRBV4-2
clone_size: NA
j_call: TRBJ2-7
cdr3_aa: CASSFGTYEQYF
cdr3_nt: TGTGCCAGCAGCTTCGGGACCTACGAGCAGTACTTC

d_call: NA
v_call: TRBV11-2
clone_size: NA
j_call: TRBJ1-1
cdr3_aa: CASSHPDRRAVEAFF
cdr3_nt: TGTGCCAGCAGCCACCCAGATCGCAGGGCGGTTGAAGCTTTCTTT

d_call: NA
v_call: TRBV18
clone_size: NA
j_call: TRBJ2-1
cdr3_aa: CASSPLGEPPYNEQFF
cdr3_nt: TGTGCCAGCTCACCACTAGGGGAGCCCCCCTACAATGAGCAGTTCTTC

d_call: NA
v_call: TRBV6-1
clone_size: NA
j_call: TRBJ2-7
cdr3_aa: CASRVTTYEQYF
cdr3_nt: TGTGCCAGCAGGGTCACCACCTACGAGCAGTACTTC

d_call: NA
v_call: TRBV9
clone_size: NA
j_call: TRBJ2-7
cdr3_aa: CASSVQGGVEQYF
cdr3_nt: TGTGCCAGCAGCGTACAGGGCGGGGTCGAGCAGTACTTC

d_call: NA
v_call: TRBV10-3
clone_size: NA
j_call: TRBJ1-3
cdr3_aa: CAIAGSSGNTIYF
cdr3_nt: TGTGCCATCGCTGGGTCCTCTGGAAACACCATATATTTT

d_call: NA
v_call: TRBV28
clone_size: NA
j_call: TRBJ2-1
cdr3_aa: CASRYRRISYNEQFF
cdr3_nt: TGTGCCAGCAGATATAGGCGGATCTCCTACAATGAGCAGTTCTTC

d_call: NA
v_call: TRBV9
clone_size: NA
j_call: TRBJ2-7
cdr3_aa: CASSVSRGPNSYEQYF
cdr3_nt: TGTGCCAGCAGCGTCTCCCGGGGACCGAACTCCTACGAGCAGTACTTC

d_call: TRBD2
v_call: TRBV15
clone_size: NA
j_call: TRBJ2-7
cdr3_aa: CATSSGLAGVSEQYF
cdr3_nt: TGTGCCACCAGCAGCGGACTAGCGGGAGTCTCCGAGCAGTACTTC

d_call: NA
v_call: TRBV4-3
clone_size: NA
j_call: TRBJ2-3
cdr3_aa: CASSQDAVAPDTQYF
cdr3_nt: TGCGCCAGCAGCCAAGATGCGGTAGCCCCAGATACGCAGTATTTT

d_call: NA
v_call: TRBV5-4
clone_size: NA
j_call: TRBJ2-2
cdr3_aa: CASSFDPNTGELFF
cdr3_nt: TGTGCCAGCAGCTTCGACCCAAACACCGGGGAGCTGTTTTTT

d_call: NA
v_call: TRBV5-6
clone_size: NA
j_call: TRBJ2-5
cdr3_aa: CASSLVQTRGETQYF
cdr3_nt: TGTGCCAGCAGCTTGGTCCAGACTAGAGGAGAGACCCAGTACTTC

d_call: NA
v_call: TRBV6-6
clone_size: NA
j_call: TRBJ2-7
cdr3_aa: CASSEMYEQYF
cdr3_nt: TGTGCCAGCAGTGAAATGTACGAGCAGTACTTC

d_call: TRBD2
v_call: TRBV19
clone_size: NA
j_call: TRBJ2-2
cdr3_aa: CASKYSGSTGELFF
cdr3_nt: TGTGCCAGCAAATATAGCGGGAGCACCGGGGAGCTGTTTTTT

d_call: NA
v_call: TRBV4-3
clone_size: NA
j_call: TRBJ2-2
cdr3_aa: CASRDQDILSTGELFF
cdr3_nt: TGCGCCAGCAGGGACCAAGATATCCTCTCCACCGGGGAGCTGTTTTTT

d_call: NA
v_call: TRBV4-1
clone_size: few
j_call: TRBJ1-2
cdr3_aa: CASSRSINYGYTF
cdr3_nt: TGCGCCAGCAGCCGTTCGATTAACTATGGCTACACCTTC

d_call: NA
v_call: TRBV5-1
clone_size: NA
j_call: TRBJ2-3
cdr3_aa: CASSTMWGGGSTDTQYF
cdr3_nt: TGCGCCAGCAGCACGATGTGGGGGGGCGGGAGCACAGATACGCAGTATTTT

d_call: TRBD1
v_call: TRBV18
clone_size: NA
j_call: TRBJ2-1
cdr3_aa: CASSLGQGPNEQFF
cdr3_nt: TGTGCCAGCTCACTGGGACAGGGTCCCAATGAGCAGTTCTTC

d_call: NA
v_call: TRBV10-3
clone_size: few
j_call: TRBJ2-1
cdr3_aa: CAAGRGSYNEQFF
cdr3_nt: TGTGCCGCGGGAAGGGGATCCTACAATGAGCAGTTCTTC

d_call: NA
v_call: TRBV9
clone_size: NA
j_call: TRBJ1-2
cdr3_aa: CASSVAPVAYGYTF
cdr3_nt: TGTGCCAGCAGCGTAGCCCCAGTGGCCTATGGCTACACCTTC

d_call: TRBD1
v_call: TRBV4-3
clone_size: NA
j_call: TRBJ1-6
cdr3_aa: CASSRQDRDNSPLHF
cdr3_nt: TGCGCCAGCAGCCGACAGGACAGGGATAATTCACCCCTCCACTTT

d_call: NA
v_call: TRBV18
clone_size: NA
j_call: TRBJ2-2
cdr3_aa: CASSPYYTGELFF
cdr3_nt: TGTGCCAGCTCACCGTACTACACCGGGGAGCTGTTTTTT

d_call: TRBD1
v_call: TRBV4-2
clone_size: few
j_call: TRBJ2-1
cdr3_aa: CASRGDRGSYNEQFF
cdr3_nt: TGTGCCAGCAGGGGGGACAGGGGGTCCTACAATGAGCAGTTCTTC

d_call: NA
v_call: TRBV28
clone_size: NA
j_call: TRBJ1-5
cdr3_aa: CASSLSPPQGQPQHF
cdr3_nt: TGTGCCAGCAGTTTATCCCCCCCCCAAGGGCAGCCCCAGCATTTT

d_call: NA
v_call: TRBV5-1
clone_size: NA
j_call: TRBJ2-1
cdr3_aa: CASSLDRVIDEQFF
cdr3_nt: TGCGCCAGCAGCTTGGACAGGGTAATCGATGAGCAGTTCTTC

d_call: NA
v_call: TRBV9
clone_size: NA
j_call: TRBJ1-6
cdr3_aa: CASSVEGHANSPLHF
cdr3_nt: TGTGCCAGCAGCGTAGAGGGACACGCTAATTCACCCCTCCACTTT

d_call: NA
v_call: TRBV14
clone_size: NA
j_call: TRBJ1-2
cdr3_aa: CASSRDMGYGYTF
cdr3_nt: TGTGCCAGCAGCCGAGACATGGGATATGGCTACACCTTC

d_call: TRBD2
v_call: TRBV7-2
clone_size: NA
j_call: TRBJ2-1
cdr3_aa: CASSSGLAVNNEQFF
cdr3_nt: TGTGCCAGCAGCTCTGGACTAGCGGTTAACAATGAGCAGTTCTTC

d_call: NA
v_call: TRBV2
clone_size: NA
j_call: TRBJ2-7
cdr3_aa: CASSEFWGKYF
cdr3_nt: TGTGCCAGCAGTGAATTCTGGGGGAAGTACTTC

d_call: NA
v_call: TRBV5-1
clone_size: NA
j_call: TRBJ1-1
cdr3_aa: CASSLSIWGVNTEAFF
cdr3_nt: TGCGCCAGCAGCTTGTCAATCTGGGGTGTGAACACTGAAGCTTTCTTT

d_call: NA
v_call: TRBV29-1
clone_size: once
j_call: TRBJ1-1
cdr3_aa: CSATGLMNTEAFF
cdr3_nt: TGCAGCGCAACAGGGTTGATGAACACTGAAGCTTTCTTT

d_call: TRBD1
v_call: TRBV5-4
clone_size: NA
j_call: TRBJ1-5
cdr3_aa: CASSLQTGGGQPQHF
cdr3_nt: TGTGCCAGCAGCTTGCAGACAGGGGGTGGACAGCCCCAGCATTTT

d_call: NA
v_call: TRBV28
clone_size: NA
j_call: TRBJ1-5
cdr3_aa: CASNNGMVEPQHF
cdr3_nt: TGTGCCAGCAATAACGGGATGGTGGAGCCCCAGCATTTT

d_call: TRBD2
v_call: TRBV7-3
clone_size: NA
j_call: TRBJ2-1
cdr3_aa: CASRLAGSSYNEQFF
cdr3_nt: TGTGCCAGCAGGCTAGCGGGGAGCTCCTACAATGAGCAGTTCTTC

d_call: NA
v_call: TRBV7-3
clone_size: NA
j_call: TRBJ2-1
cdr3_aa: CASSAAGTTRSEQFF
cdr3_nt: TGTGCCAGCAGCGCCGCCGGGACGACAAGGAGTGAGCAGTTCTTC

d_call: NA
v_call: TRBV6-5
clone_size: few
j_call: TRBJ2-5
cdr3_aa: CASSSRTQLRETQYF
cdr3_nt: TGTGCCAGCAGTTCCCGGACCCAGTTGCGGGAGACCCAGTACTTC

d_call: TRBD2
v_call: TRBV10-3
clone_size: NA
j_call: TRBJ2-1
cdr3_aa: CAISAAGSSYNEQFF
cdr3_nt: TGTGCCATCAGTGCAGCGGGAAGCTCCTACAATGAGCAGTTCTTC

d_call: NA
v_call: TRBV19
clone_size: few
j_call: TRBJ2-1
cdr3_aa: CASSIGLVNEQFF
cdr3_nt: TGTGCCAGTAGTATAGGACTAGTTAATGAGCAGTTCTTC

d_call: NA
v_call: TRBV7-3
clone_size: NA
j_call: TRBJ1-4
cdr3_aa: CASSLTLGRHEKLFF
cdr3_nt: TGTGCCAGCAGCTTAACCCTGGGACGGCATGAAAAACTGTTTTTT

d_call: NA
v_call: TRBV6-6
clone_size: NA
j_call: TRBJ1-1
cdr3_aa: CASSYTGGRYTEAFF
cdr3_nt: TGTGCCAGCAGTTACACGGGGGGAAGGTACACTGAAGCTTTCTTT

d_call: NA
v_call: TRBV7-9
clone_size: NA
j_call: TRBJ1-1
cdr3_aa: CASSSRMGNTEAFF
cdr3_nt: TGTGCCAGCAGCTCCAGGATGGGGAACACTGAAGCTTTCTTT

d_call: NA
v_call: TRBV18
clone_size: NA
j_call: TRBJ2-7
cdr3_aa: CASSPPATGYEQYF
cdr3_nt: TGTGCCAGCTCACCACCGGCGACTGGCTACGAGCAGTACTTC

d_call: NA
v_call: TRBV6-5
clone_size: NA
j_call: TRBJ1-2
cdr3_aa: CASREQGKDGYTF
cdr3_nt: TGTGCCAGCAGAGAGCAGGGAAAAGATGGCTACACCTTC

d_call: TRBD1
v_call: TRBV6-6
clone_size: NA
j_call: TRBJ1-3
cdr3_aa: CASRRGLGNTIYF
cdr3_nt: TGTGCCAGCAGGAGGGGGCTGGGAAACACCATATATTTT

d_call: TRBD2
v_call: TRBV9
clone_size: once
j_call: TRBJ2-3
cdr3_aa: CASSVGGRRGSTDTQYF
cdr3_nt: TGTGCCAGCAGCGTCGGCGGGAGGAGGGGAAGCACAGATACGCAGTATTTT

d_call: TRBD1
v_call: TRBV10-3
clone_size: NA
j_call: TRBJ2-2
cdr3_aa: CAIRGQVKVGELFF
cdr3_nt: TGTGCCATCAGAGGACAGGTTAAGGTTGGGGAGCTGTTTTTT

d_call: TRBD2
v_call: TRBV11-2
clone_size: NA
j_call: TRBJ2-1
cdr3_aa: CASSLTSGIYNEQFF
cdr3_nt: TGTGCCAGCAGCCTGACTAGCGGGATTTACAATGAGCAGTTCTTC

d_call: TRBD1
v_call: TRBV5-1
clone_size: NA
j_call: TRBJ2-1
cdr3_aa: CASSVQSTGNEQFF
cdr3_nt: TGCGCCAGCAGCGTACAATCGACAGGGAATGAGCAGTTCTTC

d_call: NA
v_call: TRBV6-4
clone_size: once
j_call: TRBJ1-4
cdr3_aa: CASSNWARELNEKLFF
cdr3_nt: TGTGCCAGCAGTAATTGGGCGAGGGAGCTTAATGAAAAACTGTTTTTT

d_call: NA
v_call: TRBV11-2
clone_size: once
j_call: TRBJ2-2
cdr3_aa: CASSLLSPLVYTGELFF
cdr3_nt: TGTGCCAGCAGCTTACTTTCGCCATTAGTTTACACCGGGGAGCTGTTTTTT